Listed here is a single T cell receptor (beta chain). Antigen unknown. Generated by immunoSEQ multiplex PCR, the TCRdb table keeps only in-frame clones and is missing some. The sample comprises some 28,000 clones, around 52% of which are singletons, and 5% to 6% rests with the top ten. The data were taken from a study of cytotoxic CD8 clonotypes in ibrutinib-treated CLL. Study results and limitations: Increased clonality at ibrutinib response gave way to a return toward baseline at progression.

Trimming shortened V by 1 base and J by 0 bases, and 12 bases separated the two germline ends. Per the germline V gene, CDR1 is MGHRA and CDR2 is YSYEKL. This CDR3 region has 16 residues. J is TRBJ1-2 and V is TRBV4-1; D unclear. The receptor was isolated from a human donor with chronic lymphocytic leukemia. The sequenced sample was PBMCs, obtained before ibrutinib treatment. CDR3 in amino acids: CASSQVGSPANYGYTF. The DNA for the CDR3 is TGCGCCAGCAGCCAAGTTGGGTCACCCGCTAACTATGGCTACACCTTC.